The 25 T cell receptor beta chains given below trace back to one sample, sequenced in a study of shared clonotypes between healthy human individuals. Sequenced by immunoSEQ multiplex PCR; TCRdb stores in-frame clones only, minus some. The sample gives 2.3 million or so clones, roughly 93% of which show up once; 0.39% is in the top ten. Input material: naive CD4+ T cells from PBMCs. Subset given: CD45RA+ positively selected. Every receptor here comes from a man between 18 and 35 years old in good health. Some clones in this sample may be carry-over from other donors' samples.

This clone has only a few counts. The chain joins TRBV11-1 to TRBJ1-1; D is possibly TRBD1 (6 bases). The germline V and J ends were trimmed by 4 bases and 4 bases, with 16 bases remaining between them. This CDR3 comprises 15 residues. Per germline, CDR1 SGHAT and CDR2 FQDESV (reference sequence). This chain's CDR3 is CASSSRGFPLTEAFF. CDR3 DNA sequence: TGTGCCAGCAGCTCTAGGGGGTTCCCGCTCACTGAAGCTTTCTTT.

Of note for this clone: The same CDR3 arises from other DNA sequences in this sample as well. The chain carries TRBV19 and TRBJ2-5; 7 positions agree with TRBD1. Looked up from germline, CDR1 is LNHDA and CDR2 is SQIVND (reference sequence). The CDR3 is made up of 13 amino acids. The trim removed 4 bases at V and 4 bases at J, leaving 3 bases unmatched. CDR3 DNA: TGTGCCAGTAGTAGGGCAGGGGGAGAGACCCAGTACTTC. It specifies CASSRAGGETQYF.

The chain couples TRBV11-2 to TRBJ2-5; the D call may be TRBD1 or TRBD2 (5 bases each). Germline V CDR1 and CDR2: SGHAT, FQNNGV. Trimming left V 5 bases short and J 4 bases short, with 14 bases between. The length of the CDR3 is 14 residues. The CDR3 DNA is TGTGCCAGCAGCACTCTGCTTGGGGGAGAGACCCAGTACTTC. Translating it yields CASSTLLGGETQYF.

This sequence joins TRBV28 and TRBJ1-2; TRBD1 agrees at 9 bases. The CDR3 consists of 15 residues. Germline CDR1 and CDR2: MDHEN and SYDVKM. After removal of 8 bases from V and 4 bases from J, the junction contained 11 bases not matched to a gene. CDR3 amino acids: CASRSDRGPLYGYTF. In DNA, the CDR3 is TGTGCCAGCCGCTCGGACAGGGGCCCCCTCTATGGCTACACCTTC.

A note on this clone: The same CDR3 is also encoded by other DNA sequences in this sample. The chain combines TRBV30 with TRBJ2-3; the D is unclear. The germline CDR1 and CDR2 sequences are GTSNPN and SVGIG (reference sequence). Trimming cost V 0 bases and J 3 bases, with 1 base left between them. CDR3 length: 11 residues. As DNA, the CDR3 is TGTGCCTGGAGTGTAACAGATACGCAGTATTTT. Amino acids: CAWSVTDTQYF.

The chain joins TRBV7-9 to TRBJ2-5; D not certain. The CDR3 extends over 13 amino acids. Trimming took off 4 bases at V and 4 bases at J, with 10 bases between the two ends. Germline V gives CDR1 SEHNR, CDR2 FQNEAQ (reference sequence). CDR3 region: CASSSLIVETQYF. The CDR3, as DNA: TGTGCCAGCAGCTCACTTATCGTAGAGACCCAGTACTTC.

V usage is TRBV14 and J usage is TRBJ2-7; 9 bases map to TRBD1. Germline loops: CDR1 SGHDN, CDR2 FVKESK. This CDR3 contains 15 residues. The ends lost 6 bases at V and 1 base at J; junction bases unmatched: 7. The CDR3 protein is CASSLQGARSYEQYF. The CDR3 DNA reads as TGTGCCAGCAGTCTACAGGGGGCAAGGTCCTACGAGCAGTACTTC.

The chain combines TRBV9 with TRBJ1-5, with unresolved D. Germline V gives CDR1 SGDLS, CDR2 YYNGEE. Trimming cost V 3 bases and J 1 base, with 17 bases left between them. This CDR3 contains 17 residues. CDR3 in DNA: TGTGCCAGCAGCGCCGGGGAGGCTCTTGGGAGCAATCAGCCCCAGCATTTT. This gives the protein CASSAGEALGSNQPQHF.

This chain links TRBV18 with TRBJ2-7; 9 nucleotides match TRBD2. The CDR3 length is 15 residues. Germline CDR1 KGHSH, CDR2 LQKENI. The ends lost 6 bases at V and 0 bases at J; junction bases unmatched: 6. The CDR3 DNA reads TGTGCCAGCTCTCCTCGACTAGCGGACTCCTACGAGCAGTACTTC. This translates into CASSPRLADSYEQYF.

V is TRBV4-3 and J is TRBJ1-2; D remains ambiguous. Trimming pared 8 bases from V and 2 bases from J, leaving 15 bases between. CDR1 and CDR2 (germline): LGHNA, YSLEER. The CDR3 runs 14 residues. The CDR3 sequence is CASSHGPGNYGYTF. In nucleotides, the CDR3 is TGCGCCAGCTCCCATGGGCCCGGGAACTATGGCTACACCTTC.

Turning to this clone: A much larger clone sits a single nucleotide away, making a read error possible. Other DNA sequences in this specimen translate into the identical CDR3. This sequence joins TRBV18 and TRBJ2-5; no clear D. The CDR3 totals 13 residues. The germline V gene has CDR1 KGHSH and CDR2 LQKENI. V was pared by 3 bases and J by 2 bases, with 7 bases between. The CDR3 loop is CASSPGQQETQYF. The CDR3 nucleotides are TGTGCCAGCTCACCGGGTCAGCAAGAGACCCAGTACTTC.

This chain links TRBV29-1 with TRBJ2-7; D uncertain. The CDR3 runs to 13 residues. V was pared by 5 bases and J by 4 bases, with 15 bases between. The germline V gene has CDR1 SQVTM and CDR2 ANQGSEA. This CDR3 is CSVSGSPSYEQYF. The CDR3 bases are TGCAGCGTTTCCGGGTCTCCTTCTTACGAGCAGTACTTC.

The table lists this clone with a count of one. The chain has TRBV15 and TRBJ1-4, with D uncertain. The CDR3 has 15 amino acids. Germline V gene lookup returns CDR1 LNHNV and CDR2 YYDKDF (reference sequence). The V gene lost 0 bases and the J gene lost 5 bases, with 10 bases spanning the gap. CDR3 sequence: CATSRDGQKNEKLFF. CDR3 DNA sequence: TGTGCCACCAGCAGAGATGGGCAGAAGAATGAAAAACTGTTTTTT.

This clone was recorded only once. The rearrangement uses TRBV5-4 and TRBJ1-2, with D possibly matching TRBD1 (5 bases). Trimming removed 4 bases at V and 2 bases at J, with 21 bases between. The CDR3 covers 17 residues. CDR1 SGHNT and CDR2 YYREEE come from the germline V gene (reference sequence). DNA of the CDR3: TGTGCCAGCAGCATTGGGACGGAAGCCACCTCCAACTATGGCTACACCTTC. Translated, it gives CASSIGTEATSNYGYTF.

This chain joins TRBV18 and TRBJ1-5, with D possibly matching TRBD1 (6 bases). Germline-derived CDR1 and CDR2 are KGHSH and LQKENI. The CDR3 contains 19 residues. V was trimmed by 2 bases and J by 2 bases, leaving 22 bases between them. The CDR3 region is CASSPYRVSGKGGNQPQHF. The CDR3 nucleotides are TGTGCCAGCTCACCATACAGGGTAAGCGGTAAGGGAGGCAATCAGCCCCAGCATTTT.

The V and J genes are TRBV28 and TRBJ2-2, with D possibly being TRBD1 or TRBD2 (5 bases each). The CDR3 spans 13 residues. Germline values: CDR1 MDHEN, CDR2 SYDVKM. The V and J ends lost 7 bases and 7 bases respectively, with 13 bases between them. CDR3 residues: CASIWGRNGELFF. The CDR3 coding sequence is TGTGCCAGCATATGGGGACGGAACGGGGAGCTGTTTTTT.

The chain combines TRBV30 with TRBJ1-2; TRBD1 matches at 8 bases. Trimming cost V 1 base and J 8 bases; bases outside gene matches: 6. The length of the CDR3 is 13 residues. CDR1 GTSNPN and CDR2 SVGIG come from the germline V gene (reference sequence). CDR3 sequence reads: CAWSGVDRAGYTF. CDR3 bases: TGTGCCTGGAGTGGGGTGGACAGGGCGGGCTACACCTTC. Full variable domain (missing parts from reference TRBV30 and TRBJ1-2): SQTIHQWPATLVQPVGSPLSLECTVEGTSNPNLYWYRQAAGRGLQLLFYSVGIGQISSEVPQNLSASRPQDRQFILSSKKLLLSDSGFYLCAWSGVDRAGYTFGSGTRLTVV.

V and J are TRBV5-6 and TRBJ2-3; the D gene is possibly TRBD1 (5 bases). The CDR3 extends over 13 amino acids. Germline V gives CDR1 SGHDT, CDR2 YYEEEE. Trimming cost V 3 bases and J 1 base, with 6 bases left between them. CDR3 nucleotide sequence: TGTGCCAGCAGCTGGACACGCACAGATACGCAGTATTTT. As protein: CASSWTRTDTQYF.

The CDR3 here is CASGLVEKLFF. The CDR3 DNA follows: TGTGCCAGCGGGTTGGTGGAAAAACTGTTTTTT. This rearrangement joins TRBV28 to TRBJ1-4; D not resolved. CDR1 and CDR2 from the germline V gene are MDHEN and SYDVKM. This CDR3 has 11 amino acids. Trimming shortened V by 8 bases and J by 8 bases, and 9 bases separated the two germline ends.

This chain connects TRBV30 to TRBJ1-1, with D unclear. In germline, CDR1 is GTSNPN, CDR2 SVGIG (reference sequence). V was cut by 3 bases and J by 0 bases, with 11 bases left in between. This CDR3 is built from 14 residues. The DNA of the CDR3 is TGTGCCTGGAGACCACGCGGGTTGAACACTGAAGCTTTCTTT. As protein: CAWRPRGLNTEAFF. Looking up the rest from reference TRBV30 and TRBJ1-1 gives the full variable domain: SQTIHQWPATLVQPVGSPLSLECTVEGTSNPNLYWYRQAAGRGLQLLFYSVGIGQISSEVPQNLSASRPQDRQFILSSKKLLLSDSGFYLCAWRPRGLNTEAFFGQGTRLTVV.

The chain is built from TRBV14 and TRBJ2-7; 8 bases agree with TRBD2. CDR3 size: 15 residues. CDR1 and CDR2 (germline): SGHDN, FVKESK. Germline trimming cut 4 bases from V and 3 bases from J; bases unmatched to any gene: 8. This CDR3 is CASSRLSGVNYEQYF. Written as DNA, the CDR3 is TGTGCCAGCAGCCGGCTTAGCGGGGTTAACTACGAGCAGTACTTC.

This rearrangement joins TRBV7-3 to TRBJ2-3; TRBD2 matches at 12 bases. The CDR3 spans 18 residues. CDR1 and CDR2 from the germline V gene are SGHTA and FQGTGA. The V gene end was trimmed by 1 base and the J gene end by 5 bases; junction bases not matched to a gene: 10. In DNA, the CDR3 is TGTGCCAGCAGCTTAATTGGGCTAGCGGGAGGGTTCGAAGATACGCAGTATTTT. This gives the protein CASSLIGLAGGFEDTQYF.

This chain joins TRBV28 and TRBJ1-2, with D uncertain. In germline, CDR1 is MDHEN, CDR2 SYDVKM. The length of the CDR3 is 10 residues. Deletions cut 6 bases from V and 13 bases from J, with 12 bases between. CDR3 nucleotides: TGTGCCAGCAGGTCGCAGGCGGTCACCTTC. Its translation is CASRSQAVTF.

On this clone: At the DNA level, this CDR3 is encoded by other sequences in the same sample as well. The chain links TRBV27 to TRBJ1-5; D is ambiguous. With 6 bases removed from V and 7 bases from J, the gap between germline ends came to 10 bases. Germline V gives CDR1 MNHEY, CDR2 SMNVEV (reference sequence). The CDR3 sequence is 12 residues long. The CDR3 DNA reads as TGTGCCAGCAGCGGTGTGGGGCAGCCCCAGCATTTT. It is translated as CASSGVGQPQHF.

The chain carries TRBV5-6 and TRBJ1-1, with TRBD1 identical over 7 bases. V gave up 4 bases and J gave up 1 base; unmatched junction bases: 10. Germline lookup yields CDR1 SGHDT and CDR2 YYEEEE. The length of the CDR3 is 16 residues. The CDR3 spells CASSKRTGRQNTEAFF. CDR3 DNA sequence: TGTGCCAGCAGCAAAAGGACAGGTCGGCAGAACACTGAAGCTTTCTTT.